This passage covers 27 T cell receptor beta chains from one sample sequenced in a study of post-analysis software for immune sequencing data. Study-level results: The study found TRBV5-6, TRBV5-1 and TRBV20-1 among 5 or 6 TRBV segments more frequent in patients than controls.

These TCRs' antigens remain unknown. The library was made from cDNA and included unique molecular identifiers. TCRdb redid the calling of the PCR reads with MiXCR, one entry per CDR3 protein. The table lists roughly 730,000 distinct CDR3 sequences, about 32% of them singletons, with approximately 0.55% in the top ten. What was sequenced was blood. These receptors originate from a girl between 10 and 17 years old with multiple sclerosis.

The rearrangement links TRBV20-1 to TRBJ2-1; 8 positions agree with TRBD1. J gave up 4 bases and V 5 bases, and 7 bases lay outside the gene matches. Germline-derived CDR1 and CDR2 are DFQATT and SNEGSKA (reference sequence). The CDR3 is 14 amino acids. The CDR3 is CSARDRNLYNEQFF. DNA for the CDR3: TGCAGTGCTCGGGACAGGAACCTATACAATGAGCAGTTCTTC.

This clonotype was counted at least ten times. J is TRBJ2-6 and V is TRBV5-8; D is tentatively TRBD1 or TRBD2 (5 bases each). The V end was cut by 4 bases, the J end by 0 bases, with 23 bases between. This CDR3 contains 20 residues. Germline V lookup: CDR1 SGHTS, CDR2 YDEGEE. CDR3 protein: CASSAGLTGPMLSGANVLTF. The CDR3 DNA follows: TGTGCCAGCAGCGCTGGGTTAACGGGACCCATGCTCTCTGGGGCCAACGTCCTGACTTTC.

This clonotype was observed a handful of times. The V and J genes are TRBV7-6 and TRBJ2-5, with 8 bases identical to TRBD2. The J segment lost 2 bases and the V segment lost 0 bases, leaving 8 bases of the junction unmatched. The CDR3 extends over 17 amino acids. CDR1 is SGHVS, CDR2 FNYEAQ, per germline. The CDR3 loop is CASSLARAGGPQETQYF. CDR3 bases: TGTGCCAGCAGCTTAGCGCGGGCGGGGGGACCGCAAGAGACCCAGTACTTC.

The chain combines TRBV12-3 or TRBV12-4 with TRBJ1-1; D unresolved. CDR3 length: 11 amino acids. Trimming left V 6 bases short and J 8 bases short, with 10 bases between. The CDR3 region is CASSIGPEAFF. The CDR3 DNA reads TGTGCCAGCAGCATAGGGCCCGAAGCTTTCTTT.

J is TRBJ2-3 and V is TRBV5-5; D not resolved. The CDR3 extends over 13 amino acids. CDR1 and CDR2 from the germline V gene are SGHKS and YYEKEE (reference sequence). Trimming took 4 bases from V and 4 from J, leaving 10 bases between them. The CDR3 loop is CASSPPPADTQYF. DNA of the CDR3: TGTGCCAGCAGCCCCCCCCCGGCAGATACGCAGTATTTT.

This clonotype was counted between two and nine times. The chain uses TRBV29-1 and TRBJ2-3, with D perhaps matching TRBD2 (6 bases). The V gene's germline CDR1 is SQVTM and CDR2 ANQGSEA. The germline V and J ends were trimmed by 3 bases and 5 bases, with 12 bases remaining between them. The CDR3 has 13 amino acids. CDR3 nucleotide sequence: TGCAGCGTTGAGGGGGGTTATTTAGATACGCAGTATTTT. This translates into CSVEGGYLDTQYF.

This clonotype was seen only a few times. The chain employs TRBV11-2 and TRBJ2-5; no reliable D call. The V end was cut by 5 bases, the J end by 1 base, with 14 bases between. The CDR3 extends over 15 amino acids. Germline V CDR1 and CDR2: SGHAT, FQNNGV. The chain's CDR3 is CASSPWGFGQETQYF. Written as DNA, the CDR3 is TGTGCCAGCAGCCCCTGGGGATTCGGCCAAGAGACCCAGTACTTC.

This clonotype turned up a few times. The genes are TRBV20-1 and TRBJ2-1; 8 nucleotides line up with TRBD2. CDR3 length: 17 amino acids. The germline gives CDR1 DFQATT, CDR2 SNEGSKA (reference sequence). V lost 1 base and J lost 0; bases outside the gene matches: 8. CDR3 DNA sequence: TGCAGTGCTAGAGGGTTCGGGACTAGGAGCTCCTACAATGAGCAGTTCTTC. This translates into CSARGFGTRSSYNEQFF.

The chain recombines TRBV20-1 with TRBJ2-1; D is perhaps TRBD2 (6 bases). The CDR3 extends over 13 amino acids. Germline values: CDR1 DFQATT, CDR2 SNEGSKA (reference sequence). V was clipped by 3 bases and J by 10 bases, with 16 bases between them. CDR3 region: CSASPRVGREQFF. DNA for the CDR3: TGCAGTGCTAGCCCCAGGGTGGGGAGGGAGCAGTTCTTC.

The chain uses TRBV7-2 and TRBJ2-5, with D unresolved. With 1 base removed from V and 8 bases from J, the gap between germline ends came to 11 bases. Germline-derived CDR1 and CDR2 are SGHTA and FQGNSA. The length of the CDR3 is 13 residues. This CDR3 is CASSLGQPDTQYF. CDR3 nucleotide sequence: TGTGCCAGCAGCTTAGGGCAGCCAGACACCCAGTACTTC.

V gene TRBV6-1 combines with J gene TRBJ1-5; 7 nucleotides line up with TRBD1. V lost 6 bases to trimming and J lost 4 bases; unmatched junction nucleotides: 9. The CDR3 consists of 15 residues. CDR1 MNHNS and CDR2 SASEGT come from the germline V gene. The CDR3 DNA follows: TGTGCCAGCAGGGGAATGGAGGGGGCTAATCAGCCCCAGCATTTT. This translates into CASRGMEGANQPQHF.

This clonotype has a handful of counts. The chain recombines TRBV3-1 with TRBJ2-4, with 13 bases matching TRBD2. Germline V CDR1 and CDR2: LGHDT, YNNKEL (reference sequence). The CDR3 has 18 residues. Trimming took 3 bases from V and 5 from J; bases not matched to a gene: 10. CDR3: CASSHRTSGSISENIQYF. CDR3 sequence (DNA): TGTGCCAGCAGCCACCGGACTAGCGGGAGTATAAGCGAAAACATTCAGTACTTC.

In this sample, this clonotype turned up a few times. An end of the junction does not agree with germline; a read error may underlie this. The chain joins TRBV2 to TRBJ2-1; 7 bases are shared with TRBD1. This CDR3 region has 13 residues. The germline CDR1 and CDR2 sequences are SNHLY and FYNNEI. The CDR3 protein is CASSETGYNEQFF. The CDR3 DNA reads as TGTGCCAGTAGTGAGACAGGGTATAATGAGCAGTTCTTC.

The V and J genes are TRBV24-1 and TRBJ2-1; D unresolved. V shed 4 bases and J shed 1 base, with 4 bases lying between them. The CDR3 has 13 residues. Germline values: CDR1 KGHDR, CDR2 SFDVKD. The CDR3 reads CATSEGSYNEQFF. CDR3 bases: TGTGCCACCAGTGAGGGATCCTACAATGAGCAGTTCTTC.

Comments on this clonotype: An end of the junction differs from the germline gene, which may be a read error. This chain joins TRBV5-1 and TRBJ1-5, with TRBD1 matching over 7 bases. Germline V gives CDR1 SGHRS, CDR2 YFSETQ. This CDR3 spans 15 amino acids. The CDR3, as DNA: TGCGCCAGCAGCATTGGGACAGATAGCAATCACCCCCAGCATTTT. Encoded protein: CASSIGTDSNHPQHF.

In this sample, this clonotype turned up a few times. The V and J genes are TRBV6-1 and TRBJ2-1, with unresolved D. V was trimmed by 6 bases and J by 5 bases, leaving 8 bases between them. Germline assignment: CDR1 MNHNS and CDR2 SASEGT. The CDR3 is 12 amino acids. The DNA of the CDR3 is TGTGCCAGCAGAAACAGAAACAATGAGCAGTTCTTC. Translating it yields CASRNRNNEQFF.

In its sample, this clonotype was seen a few times. The CDR3 is CASSRTSGRPDEQFF. CDR3 bases: TGTGCCAGCAGTCGGACTAGCGGGAGGCCGGATGAGCAGTTCTTC. The chain combines TRBV25-1 with TRBJ2-1; TRBD2 aligns across 14 bases. The CDR3 totals 15 residues. Trimming cost V 5 bases and J 8 bases; bases outside gene matches: 5. The germline CDR1 and CDR2 sequences are MGHDK and SYGVNS.

The chain employs TRBV6-1 and TRBJ1-5, with 7 bases that match TRBD1. Germline assignment: CDR1 MNHNS and CDR2 SASEGT. CDR3 length: 14 amino acids. J lost 8 bases, V lost 2 bases, and 6 bases had no gene match. In nucleotides, the CDR3 is TGTGCCAGCAGTGAATGGGACAGCCAAGAGCCCCAGCATTTT. Translating gives CASSEWDSQEPQHF.

This clonotype was recorded a few times. The rearrangement links TRBV11-2 to TRBJ2-7; D assignment may be TRBD1 or TRBD2 (5 bases each). CDR1 and CDR2 from the germline V gene are SGHAT and FQNNGV. The CDR3 loop spans 16 amino acids. The germline V and J ends were trimmed by 4 bases and 5 bases, with 21 bases remaining between them. CDR3 in amino acids: CASSSGVRQRLHEQYF. CDR3 nucleotide sequence: TGTGCCAGCAGCTCCGGGGTCCGACAGAGACTTCACGAGCAGTACTTC.

This clonotype was picked up a small number of times. The genes are TRBV5-1 and TRBJ2-7, with TRBD1 identical over 8 bases. This CDR3 is built from 14 residues. After removal of 9 bases from V and 2 bases from J, the junction contained 10 bases not matched to a gene. The germline V gene has CDR1 SGHRS and CDR2 YFSETQ. CDR3 region: CATRNGTGPYEQYF. The CDR3 bases are TGCGCCACCCGAAACGGGACAGGACCCTACGAGCAGTACTTC.

The rearrangement joins TRBV7-9 to TRBJ1-3; TRBD1 matches 7 bases. Trimming at V came to 4 bases and at J to 3 bases, leaving 9 bases not matched to a gene. The CDR3 length is 16 residues. CDR1 is SEHNR and CDR2 is FQNEAQ in the germline V gene (reference sequence). This CDR3 reads CASSSVEGASGNTIYF. As DNA, the CDR3 is TGTGCCAGCAGCTCCGTGGAGGGGGCAAGTGGAAACACCATATATTTT. Using reference TRBV7-9 and TRBJ1-3 for the parts outside the CDR3, the full variable domain is DTGVSQNPRHKITKRGQNVTFRCDPISEHNRLYWYRQTLGQGPEFLTYFQNEAQLEKSRLLSDRFSAERPKGSFSTLEIQRTEQGDSAMYLCASSSVEGASGNTIYFGEGSWLTVV.

This clonotype was seen a few times. J is TRBJ1-1 and V is TRBV12-3 or TRBV12-4, with a tentative D call TRBD1 (6 bases). The germline V and J ends were trimmed by 3 bases and 3 bases, with 11 bases remaining between them. The CDR3 sequence is 14 residues long. In DNA form, the CDR3 reads TGTGCCAGCAGTTTTTCCAGGGGAGACACTGAAGCTTTCTTT. This gives the protein CASSFSRGDTEAFF.

The chain uses TRBV7-2 and TRBJ1-6, with D possibly TRBD1 on 5 matching bases. This CDR3 contains 14 residues. V was cut by 3 bases and J by 14 bases, with 17 bases left in between. Per the germline V gene, CDR1 is SGHTA and CDR2 is FQGNSA. CDR3 in amino acids: CASSFQGSRDSLHF. The DNA of the CDR3 is TGTGCCAGCAGCTTCCAGGGCTCAAGGGATTCCCTCCACTTT. Full variable domain (remainder filled in from reference TRBV7-2 and TRBJ1-6): GAGVSQSPSNKVTEKGKDVELRCDPISGHTALYWYRQSLGQGLEFLIYFQGNSAPDKSGLPSDRFSAERTGGSVSTLTIQRTQQEDSAVYLCASSFQGSRDSLHFGNGTRLTVT.

The V and J genes are TRBV9 and TRBJ2-3; 10 nucleotides align to TRBD2. The CDR3 is 18 residues long. The ends lost 4 bases at V and 0 bases at J; junction bases unmatched: 11. Germline V gene lookup returns CDR1 SGDLS and CDR2 YYNGEE. CDR3 protein: CASSPRASGGLSTDTQYF. The CDR3 DNA follows: TGTGCCAGCAGCCCCCGGGCTAGCGGGGGCCTTAGCACAGATACGCAGTATTTT.

This clonotype has only one observation. The CDR3 DNA reads as TGCGCCAGCAGCCAAGCGTCCCGGGCCAACGTCCTGACTTTC. This translates into CASSQASRANVLTF. V and J are TRBV4-1 and TRBJ2-6, with D hard to call. There are 14 residues in the CDR3. Germline V gene data show CDR1 as MGHRA and CDR2 as YSYEKL. Trimming shortened V by 1 base and J by 5 bases, and 6 bases separated the two germline ends.

This chain connects TRBV11-1 to TRBJ2-3; 9 positions match TRBD2. The V gene end was trimmed by 3 bases and the J gene end by 0 bases; junction bases not matched to a gene: 19. CDR3 length: 21 amino acids. The germline V gene encodes CDR1 SGHAT and CDR2 FQDESV (reference sequence). CDR3 loop: CASSFPLRGRAGFSSTDTQYF. CDR3 in DNA: TGTGCCAGCAGCTTCCCCCTTCGCGGGAGGGCCGGATTCTCTAGCACAGATACGCAGTATTTT.

This clonotype was recorded a few times. The chain joins TRBV10-3 to TRBJ2-4; TRBD2 matches 9 bases. The end of the DNA aligns better with TRBJ2-7, so the J call may be wrong. This CDR3 has 13 amino acids. Germline V gene data show CDR1 as ENHRY and CDR2 as SYGVKD. CDR3 residues: CAAIAGEGYEQYF. In DNA, the CDR3 is TGTGCCGCCATAGCGGGAGAAGGCTACGAGCAGTACTTC.